This T cell receptor (beta chain) was sequenced for a study of spatial heterogeneity in lung cancer (dated 2019 in TCRdb). At the level of the whole study: Beta-chain transcripts were consistently detected in greater numbers than alpha-chain transcripts, which likely reflected higher beta-chain transcript abundance. TCR transcript counts in tumor regions correlated strongly with a T cell transcriptional module score from matched bulk RNA-seq. In the raw uncorrected reads, each unique combination of TCR and UMI appeared on average more than ten times. TCR alpha and beta repertoires were quantitatively compared across multiple tumor regions, matched nontumor lung and blood in non-small cell lung cancer. The study linked features of the TCR repertoire to counts of nonsynonymous mutations, which were determined by whole-exome sequencing of tumor tissue. Both alpha and beta chains were TCR-sequenced in about 240 tumor regions, approximately 64 matched nontumor lung samples and some 56 PBMC samples obtained at surgery. Study-wide findings and limitations: The count of ubiquitous expanded TCRs correlated with the count of ubiquitous nonsynonymous mutations, and the count of regional expanded TCRs correlated with the count of regional nonsynonymous mutations. Confirming at a functional level the hypothesis that regional TCRs recognize regional mutations was considered to require additional single-cell paired TCR alpha and beta sequencing. TCR-seq was estimated to cover only 6.5% to 9% of tumor T cells for alpha chains and 12% to 15% for beta chains. The tumor nonsynonymous mutation count correlated with the number of expanded intratumoral alpha and beta TCRs.

The sample holds a few counts of this clonotype. Its antigen remains undetermined. Base-call qualities are not available, and no considerably larger clone is one nucleotide away. The time point label for this specimen denotes: sample taken at primary tumor resection. The donors were more than 65 patients from the lung TRACERx cohort who had early-stage, untreated non-small cell lung cancer. Whole RNA extracted from tumor and nontumor lung tissue, or from cryopreserved PBMC samples, was used for TCR sequencing without cell sorting. A patient was chosen for TCR sequencing only when enough RNA was available from at least two tumor regions. Before selection, tumor and adjacent nontumor lung specimens were reviewed by a lung pathologist. The library was obtained by 5' RACE. The sequencer listed for this sample is NextSeq 500. In the TCR library protocol, a unique molecular identifier was attached to each TCR cDNA molecule so that PCR and sequencing errors could be corrected. In the authors' own workflow: TCR identification, UMI-based error correction and CDR3 extraction were performed with Decombinator tools. TCRs above a frequency of 2 per 1,000, corresponding to the top 1% of the tumor frequency distribution, were defined as expanded. Expanded tumor TCRs statistically deemed absent (corrected P<0.05) from at least one tumor region were classed as regional, and all other expanded tumor TCRs were classed as ubiquitous. Renyi diversity was calculated using the R vegan package after each repertoire was subsampled 100 times to 5,000 TCRs. CDR3 similarity networks were built from amino acid triplet string-kernel similarity, with CDR3s being connected when pairwise similarity was above 0.82. TCRdb's own reprocessing of the public reads used fastp at Q25 and MiXCR and kept productive beta chains. When rows share a CDR3 protein, they turn into one entry using the most common DNA and genes. TCRdb's processing, not the authors', yielded these V and J calls. For this sample there are 5,000 or so distinct CDR3 sequences; 22% appear just once. 9% to 10% of the sample comes from the top ten.

CDR1 and CDR2 were assigned from the germline V gene as MNHEY and SVGAGI. Trimming costs V 6 bases and J 9 bases, and their ends lie 12 bases apart. The CDR3 starts with the cysteine, ends with the phenylalanine, and has 11 residues. Of all the DNA, just the CDR3 is kept, 33 bases in frame from base 1. The sequence links TRBV6-5 to TRBJ2-7; no D gene can be assigned with confidence. This sequence was found in a male donor with early-stage non-small cell lung cancer. Sequencing used lung tumor tissue, obtained at surgery. The sequenced DNA: TGTGCCAGCAGGCAGATTGGGCGGCAGTACTTC. The encoded protein is CASRQIGRQYF.